This is a list of T cell receptor beta chains from one sample in a study of T cell changes during pregnancy in multiple sclerosis. Profiled with immunoSEQ multiplex PCR; TCRdb holds only in-frame clones, not every one. The sample consists of 20,000 to 25,000 clones, approximately 90% of them appearing once. The input for sequencing was CD4+ T cells from peripheral blood mononuclear cells, taken in the third trimester of pregnancy. Receptor source: a female donor with multiple sclerosis, enrolled in a pregnancy study. The CDR3 runs from the conserved cysteine through the conserved F or W. Fields, in order: V gene, clone size, D gene, J gene, CDR3 DNA, CDR3 protein. D genes are given only for firm matches. Size is stated for part of the rows, as once, few or many counts, or as a class when the clone is expanded.

>TRBV7-3|NA|NA|TRBJ2-1
TGTGCCAGCAGCCCTTTCGCCGGCTACAATGAGCAGTTCTTC
CASSPFAGYNEQFF
>TRBV7-9|NA|TRBD2|TRBJ2-5
TGTGCCAGCAGCAGAAACTGGGGGGGGAACACGGAGACCCAGTACTTC
CASSRNWGGNTETQYF
>TRBV6-5|NA|NA|TRBJ1-1
TGTGCCAGCAGTTACTCGAGTAGGGCAGGGCCCACTGAAGCTTTCTTT
CASSYSSRAGPTEAFF
>TRBV7-2|NA|NA|TRBJ2-7
TGTGCCAGCAGCTTCTCGGAGATCGAGCAGTACTTC
CASSFSEIEQYF
>TRBV4-3|NA|NA|TRBJ2-3
TGCGCCAGCAGCCCCCGGTGGGGGGGCAGGGCAGATACGCAGTATTTT
CASSPRWGGRADTQYF
>TRBV10-3|few|NA|TRBJ1-6
TGTGCCATCAGTGACCTACAGGGAAGTCGGTCACCCCTCCACTTT
CAISDLQGSRSPLHF
>TRBV6-5|NA|NA|TRBJ1-2
TGTGCCAGCAGTCCAACAGGGCGGAACTATGGCTACACCTTC
CASSPTGRNYGYTF
>TRBV15|NA|NA|TRBJ1-2
TGTGCCACCAGCAGAGATTTGAGGGATAACTATGGCTACACCTTC
CATSRDLRDNYGYTF
>TRBV5-1|NA|TRBD1|TRBJ2-5
TGCGCCAGCAGCTTGGAGGGACAGGAAGAGACCCAGTACTTC
CASSLEGQEETQYF
>TRBV5-1|NA|TRBD2|TRBJ2-1
TGCGCCAGCAGCACAGTCCCGGGACTAGCGGGGGGTTATTTTACTGAGCAGTTCTTC
CASSTVPGLAGGYFTEQFF
>TRBV20-1|NA|NA|TRBJ2-5
TGCAGTGCGTTCAGGGCGGAGACCCAGTACTTC
CSAFRAETQYF
>TRBV5-6|NA|NA|TRBJ1-2
TGTGCCAGCAGCTTATTAACAAAGAATGGCTACACCTTC
CASSLLTKNGYTF
>TRBV6-5|NA|NA|TRBJ1-3
TGTGCCAGCAAAGTTGGCAGAACTGGAAACACCATATATTTT
CASKVGRTGNTIYF
>TRBV6-1|NA|NA|TRBJ1-1
TGTGCCAGCAGTGAGCAGGGTTTCTCTGAAGCTTTCTTT
CASSEQGFSEAFF
>TRBV7-7|NA|TRBD1|TRBJ2-3
TGTGCTAGCAGCTCCGGGACAGGGATGAATACGCAGTATTTT
CASSSGTGMNTQYF
>TRBV7-3|NA|TRBD1|TRBJ2-2
TGTGCCAGCAGCCTCCAGACAGGGCGAGGGGAGCTGTTTTTT
CASSLQTGRGELFF
>TRBV19|NA|TRBD1|TRBJ1-2
TGTGCCAGTACTCGGGACAGGGCCTATGGCTACACCTTC
CASTRDRAYGYTF
>TRBV5-1|NA|NA|TRBJ1-2
TGCGCCAGCAGCTTGGATGGACAGAGTAACTATGGCTACACCTTC
CASSLDGQSNYGYTF
>TRBV4-1|NA|TRBD1|TRBJ1-2
TGCGCCAGCAGCCAAGATTTTTGGACAGGGGCTACTAACTATGGCTACACCTTC
CASSQDFWTGATNYGYTF
>TRBV19|once|NA|TRBJ1-2
TGTGCCAGTAGTATGAACCCAGGGCTGGGCTACACCTTC
CASSMNPGLGYTF
>TRBV6-5|once|TRBD1|TRBJ1-2
TGTGCCAGCAGTCCCCCGGGACAGGGGGTATATGGCTACACCTTC
CASSPPGQGVYGYTF
>TRBV18|NA|NA|TRBJ1-2
TGTGCCAGCTCTCGCGAGCGCAACTATGGCTACACCTTC
CASSRERNYGYTF
>TRBV7-3|NA|TRBD2|TRBJ2-1
TGTGCCAGCAGCTTAGCGGGGGGGCTAAATGAGCAGTTCTTC
CASSLAGGLNEQFF
>TRBV21-1|NA|NA|TRBJ1-1
TGTGCCAGCAGACGCCCTATTCGAGAAGCTTTCTTT
CASRRPIREAFF
>TRBV27|NA|NA|TRBJ1-5
TGTGCCAGCAGTTTGTCTTCAGGGTTAGGACAGCCCCAGCATTTT
CASSLSSGLGQPQHF
>TRBV19|NA|NA|TRBJ2-5
TGTGCCAGTAGTAATACAGGGACCCAAGAGACCCAGTACTTC
CASSNTGTQETQYF
>TRBV7-2|few|NA|TRBJ1-5
TGTGCCAGCAGCTTTGCATCTAGAGGTCAGCCCCAGCATTTT
CASSFASRGQPQHF
>TRBV9|NA|TRBD1|TRBJ1-6
TGTGCCAGCAGCGTAGCTGGGGCAGGGGGTAATTCACCCCTCCACTTT
CASSVAGAGGNSPLHF
>TRBV5-4|NA|TRBD2|TRBJ2-5
TGTGCCAGCAGCTGGGGCCAAACTAGCGGACCCCAAGAGACCCAGTACTTC
CASSWGQTSGPQETQYF
>TRBV6-4|NA|NA|TRBJ2-2
TGTGCCAGCAAGGACCCCAGGGGCACCGGGGAGCTGTTTTTT
CASKDPRGTGELFF
>TRBV29-1|once|TRBD2|TRBJ2-3
TGCAGCGTTGTCCGCGGGGGTCCCCCGACAGATACGCAGTATTTT
CSVVRGGPPTDTQYF
>TRBV5-1|NA|NA|TRBJ2-5
TGCGCCAGCAGCCCGCTAAAGTATGAGACCCAGTACTTC
CASSPLKYETQYF
>TRBV6-1|NA|NA|TRBJ2-3
TGTGCCAGCAGTGGCTACACAGATACGCAGTATTTT
CASSGYTDTQYF
>TRBV7-3|once|NA|TRBJ1-6
TGTGCCAGCAGCTTACAGGGGTTGGGGAATTCACCCCTCCACTTT
CASSLQGLGNSPLHF
>TRBV6-1|NA|NA|TRBJ1-5
TGTGCCAGCAGTGAATCAAGAGCCGCGCCCCAGCATTTT
CASSESRAAPQHF
>TRBV4-1|NA|TRBD1|TRBJ2-2
TGCGCCAGCAGCCAAAGGATAACAGGGGGCCGGACCGGGGAGCTGTTTTTT
CASSQRITGGRTGELFF
>TRBV7-6|NA|NA|TRBJ2-5
TGTGCCAGCAGCTTATCCTTCCGGGACACCGGGGAGACCCAGTACTTC
CASSLSFRDTGETQYF
>TRBV11-2|NA|NA|TRBJ1-5
TGTGCCAGCAGCCCAGGCGCAAGGGGCCCTCAGAATCAGCCCCAGCATTTT
CASSPGARGPQNQPQHF
>TRBV7-9|NA|TRBD2|TRBJ2-1
TGTGCCAGCAGCTTATGGCTAGCGGGGAGCTACAATGAGCAGTTCTTC
CASSLWLAGSYNEQFF
>TRBV28|NA|TRBD1|TRBJ2-2
TGTGCCAGTCTTACAGGGGGCGCTGACACCGGGGAGCTGTTTTTT
CASLTGGADTGELFF
>TRBV5-1|NA|NA|TRBJ1-2
TGCGCCAGCAGCTTGGCAGAGGGCGTGGGCGGCTACACCTTC
CASSLAEGVGGYTF
>TRBV18|NA|TRBD2|TRBJ2-1
TGTGCCAGCTCACCACGGGCGGGGGGGGACAATGAGCAGTTCTTC
CASSPRAGGDNEQFF
>TRBV2|NA|TRBD1|TRBJ2-3
TGTGCCAGCAGTGAACAGACAGGGGGCACAGATACGCAGTATTTT
CASSEQTGGTDTQYF
>TRBV5-6|NA|TRBD1|TRBJ1-1
TGTGCCAGCAGCTACTTACAGGGGTGGAACACTGAAGCTTTCTTT
CASSYLQGWNTEAFF